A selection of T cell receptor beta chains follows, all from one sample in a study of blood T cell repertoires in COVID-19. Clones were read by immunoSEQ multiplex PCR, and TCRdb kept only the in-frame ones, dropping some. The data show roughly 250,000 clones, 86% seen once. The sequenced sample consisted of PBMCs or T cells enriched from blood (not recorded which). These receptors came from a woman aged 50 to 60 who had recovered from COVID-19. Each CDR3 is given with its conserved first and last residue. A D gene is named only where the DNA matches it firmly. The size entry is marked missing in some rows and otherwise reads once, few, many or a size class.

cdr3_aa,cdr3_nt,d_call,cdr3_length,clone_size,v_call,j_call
CASSQRTIATGELFF,TGTGCCAGTAGTCAACGGACTATCGCCACCGGGGAGCTGTTTTTT,-,15,-,TRBV19,TRBJ2-2
CASAQRTGGNIQYF,TGTGCCAGCGCTCAACGGACAGGGGGGAACATTCAGTACTTC,TRBD1,14,-,TRBV19,TRBJ2-4
CASSPLVSKAEAFF,TGCGCCAGCAGCCCCCTAGTCTCCAAGGCTGAAGCTTTCTTT,-,14,few,TRBV5-1,TRBJ1-1
CASSFSGLNTGELFF,TGTGCCAGCAGTTTCAGCGGGCTTAACACCGGGGAGCTGTTTTTT,-,15,-,TRBV6-5,TRBJ2-2
CASSPSSRPYEQYF,TGTGCCAGCAGCCCCTCGTCCAGGCCCTACGAGCAGTACTTC,-,14,-,TRBV3-1/TRBV3-2,TRBJ2-7
CASSQSPGGTEAFF,TGTGCCAGCAGCCAATCGCCGGGGGGCACTGAAGCTTTCTTT,-,14,-,TRBV16,TRBJ1-1
CASSPGTGETDTQYF,TGTGCCAGCAGCCCCGGGACAGGGGAAACAGATACGCAGTATTTT,TRBD1,15,once,TRBV11-3,TRBJ2-3
CASSTRREGRTGELFF,TGTGCCAGCAGCACGCGGCGGGAGGGCCGGACCGGGGAGCTGTTTTTT,TRBD2,16,-,TRBV11-3,TRBJ2-2
CATSDLRDRGWNEQFF,TGTGCCACCAGTGATCTCCGGGACAGGGGGTGGAATGAGCAGTTCTTC,TRBD1,16,few,TRBV24-1,TRBJ2-1
CASSADRDSYEQYF,TGTGCCAGCAGCGCCGACAGGGACTCCTACGAGCAGTACTTC,TRBD1,14,-,TRBV9,TRBJ2-7
CASSLAGEYSQPQHF,TGTGCCAGCAGCTTAGCAGGAGAGTATAGTCAGCCCCAGCATTTT,-,15,-,TRBV7-2,TRBJ1-5
CASKRRTAFEAFF,TGTGCCAGCAAGCGACGGACAGCTTTTGAAGCTTTCTTT,-,13,-,TRBV2,TRBJ1-1
CSVSASGSEQYF,TGCAGCGTTAGCGCTAGCGGGAGTGAGCAGTACTTC,TRBD2,12,-,TRBV29-1,TRBJ2-7
CSVEGLDREDVLTF,TGCAGCGTTGAAGGGTTGGACAGGGAAGACGTCCTGACTTTC,TRBD1,14,-,TRBV29-1,TRBJ2-6
CASSLTTPPVLEFF,TGCGCCAGCAGCTTAACCACCCCGCCGGTTTTAGAGTTCTTC,-,14,-,TRBV5-1,TRBJ2-1
CASKRLMGVYEKLFF,TGTGCCAGCAAACGGTTAATGGGAGTGTATGAAAAACTGTTTTTT,-,15,few,TRBV6-5,TRBJ1-4
CASSIQGNGYTF,TGTGCCAGCAGCATACAGGGAAATGGCTACACCTTC,-,12,-,TRBV7-9,TRBJ1-2
CASSPGQSYGYTF,TGTGCCAGCAGTCCGGGACAGAGCTATGGCTACACCTTC,TRBD1,13,-,TRBV28,TRBJ1-2
CASSPLRNTGELFF,TGTGCCAGCTCACCCCTCAGGAACACCGGGGAGCTGTTTTTT,-,14,-,TRBV18,TRBJ2-2
CASSLESSSYNEQFF,TGCGCCAGCAGCTTGGAGTCGAGCTCCTACAATGAGCAGTTCTTC,-,15,-,TRBV5-1,TRBJ2-1
CASSSRGWFESTEAFF,TGTGCCAGCAGCTCACGCGGGTGGTTTGAGTCCACTGAAGCTTTCTTT,-,16,once,TRBV13,TRBJ1-1
CASSLVRGLNNEQFF,TGCGCCAGCAGCTTGGTCAGGGGGCTAAACAATGAGCAGTTCTTC,TRBD1,15,-,TRBV5-1,TRBJ2-1
CASSNRDRGYEQYF,TGTGCCAGCAGTAACCGGGACAGGGGCTACGAGCAGTACTTC,TRBD1,14,-,TRBV27,TRBJ2-7
CAISDPTQGTGELFF,TGTGCCATCAGTGACCCAACGCAGGGGACCGGGGAGCTGTTTTTT,-,15,-,TRBV10-3,TRBJ2-2
CASSYKTGNTEAFF,TGCGCCAGCAGCTACAAGACAGGGAACACTGAAGCTTTCTTT,-,14,-,TRBV5-1,TRBJ1-1
CASSPLLNPRHEQYF,TGTGCCAGCAGCCCGTTGCTGAATCCGCGTCACGAGCAGTACTTC,-,15,-,TRBV3-1/TRBV3-2,TRBJ2-7
CAINDRGYGYTF,TGTGCCATCAACGACAGGGGCTATGGCTACACCTTC,TRBD1,12,-,TRBV10-3,TRBJ1-2
CAISGTGKDGYTF,TGTGCCATCAGTGGGACAGGGAAGGATGGCTACACCTTC,TRBD1,13,few,TRBV10-3,TRBJ1-2
CASSQAGQNYGYTF,TGTGCCAGCAGCCAAGCCGGACAGAACTATGGCTACACCTTC,-,14,-,TRBV4-2,TRBJ1-2
CASSPRGASGSLEQYF,TGTGCCAGCAGCCCTCGGGGGGCTAGCGGGAGTTTGGAGCAGTACTTC,TRBD2,16,-,TRBV9,TRBJ2-7
CASSLGRVNQPQHF,TGTGCCAGCAGCTTAGGGAGGGTCAATCAGCCCCAGCATTTT,-,14,-,TRBV5-6,TRBJ1-5
CASRDTGKRLNTEAFF,TGCGCCAGCAGAGATACAGGGAAACGGCTAAACACTGAAGCTTTCTTT,-,16,few,TRBV4-1,TRBJ1-1
CASRRTGIELETQYF,TGTGCCAGCCGACGAACAGGGATCGAGTTAGAGACCCAGTACTTC,-,15,once,TRBV19,TRBJ2-5
CASSLLREGREQYF,TGTGCCAGCAGCTTATTGCGGGAGGGCCGCGAGCAGTACTTC,TRBD2,14,-,TRBV7-8,TRBJ2-7
CASSLARQGQGNTGELFF,TGTGCCAGCAGCTTAGCGCGCCAAGGACAGGGAAACACCGGGGAGCTGTTTTTT,TRBD1,18,-,TRBV7-9,TRBJ2-2
CASSLMLAGHNEQFF,TGTGCCAGCAGTTTAATGCTAGCGGGGCACAATGAGCAGTTCTTC,TRBD2,15,-,TRBV28,TRBJ2-1
CASTRQGRYNEQFF,TGTGCCAGCACCCGACAGGGGCGGTACAATGAGCAGTTCTTC,TRBD1,14,-,TRBV6-5,TRBJ2-1
CATSRDGTSQETQYF,TGTGCCACCAGCAGGGACGGGACTTCGCAAGAGACCCAGTACTTC,-,15,-,TRBV15,TRBJ2-5